These 3 T cell receptor beta chains originate from one sample sequenced in a study of cytomegalovirus exposure and HLA in healthy donors (dated by TCRdb to the late 2010s). Library method: the immunoSEQ multiplex PCR assay. Entries here come from immuneACCESS through TCRdb and include only in-frame sequences with V and J called. Some clones fail to appear in such tables; in the studies checked, an unresolved V gene covers under half of the shortfall, and the cause of the remainder is unknown. The sample profile shows tens of thousands of clones; over 95% of them were found once. Of the sample, more than 4% is held by the ten largest clones. Material for sequencing was PBMCs. These receptors all come from a woman aged 18 to 35 in good health and CMV-seropositive.

This clone has just one count. The chain recombines TRBV14 with TRBJ2-3, with 8 nucleotides matching TRBD1. The J segment lost 2 bases and the V segment lost 2 bases, leaving 6 bases of the junction unmatched. This CDR3 comprises 16 residues. The germline gives CDR1 SGHDN, CDR2 FVKESK. The DNA of the CDR3 is TGTGCCAGCAGCCAACGGGACAGGCGGCCCACAGATACGCAGTATTTT. Its protein product is CASSQRDRRPTDTQYF.

This clone was observed once. CDR3 loop: CASSSRTGGDTQYF. DNA for the CDR3: TGTGCCAGCAGCTCTCGGACAGGGGGAGATACGCAGTATTTT. The V call is TRBV11-3, the J call TRBJ2-3; 10 bases align to TRBD1. CDR1 and CDR2 from the germline V gene are SGHNT and YENEEA. V lost 4 bases, J lost 5 bases, and 3 bases stayed unmatched. CDR3 length equals 14 residues. Looking up the rest from reference TRBV11-3 and TRBJ2-3 gives the full variable domain: EAGVVQSPRYKIIEKKQPVAFWCNPISGHNTLYWYLQNLGQGPELLIRYENEEAVDDSQLPKDRFSAERLKGVDSTLKIQPAELGDSAVYLCASSSRTGGDTQYFGPGTRLTVL.

The chain employs TRBV7-6 and TRBJ2-1; 8 bases align to TRBD1. The length of the CDR3 is 13 residues. CDR1 and CDR2 (germline): SGHVS, FNYEAQ. Trimming cost V 5 bases and J 12 bases; bases outside gene matches: 9. The CDR3 DNA reads as TGTGCCAGCAGCGGGCTGTCAGGGGGCGTGCAGTTCTTC. Amino acids: CASSGLSGGVQFF.